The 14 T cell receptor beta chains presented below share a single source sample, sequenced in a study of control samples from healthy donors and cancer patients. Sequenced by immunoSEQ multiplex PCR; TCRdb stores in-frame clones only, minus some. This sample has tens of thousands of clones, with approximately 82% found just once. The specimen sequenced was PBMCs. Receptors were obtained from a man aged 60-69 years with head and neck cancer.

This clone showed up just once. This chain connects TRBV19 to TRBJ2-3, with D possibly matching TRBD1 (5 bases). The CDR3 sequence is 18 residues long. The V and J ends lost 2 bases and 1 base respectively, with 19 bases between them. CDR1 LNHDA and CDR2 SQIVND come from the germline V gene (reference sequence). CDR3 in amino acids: CASSIKGPGRVRTDTQYF. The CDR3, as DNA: TGTGCCAGTAGTATAAAAGGGCCCGGCAGGGTACGCACAGATACGCAGTATTTT. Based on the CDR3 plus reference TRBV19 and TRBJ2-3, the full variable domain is DGGITQSPKYLFRKEGQNVTLSCEQNLNHDAMYWYRQDPGQGLRLIYYSQIVNDFQKGDIAEGYSVSREKKESFPLTVTSAQKNPTAFYLCASSIKGPGRVRTDTQYFGPGTRLTVL.

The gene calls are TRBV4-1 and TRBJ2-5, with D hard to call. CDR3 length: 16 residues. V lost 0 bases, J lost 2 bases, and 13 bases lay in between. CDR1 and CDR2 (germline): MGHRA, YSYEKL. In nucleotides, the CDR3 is TGCGCCAGCAGCCAAGATTTGGCAGGTAAACAAGAGACCCAGTACTTC. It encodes CASSQDLAGKQETQYF.

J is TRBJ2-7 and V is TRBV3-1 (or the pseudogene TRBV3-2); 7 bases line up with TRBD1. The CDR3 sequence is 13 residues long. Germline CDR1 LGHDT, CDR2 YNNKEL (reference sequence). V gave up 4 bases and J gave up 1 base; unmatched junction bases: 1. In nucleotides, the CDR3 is TGTGCCAGCAGCCCCAGGGGGTCCTACGAGCAGTACTTC. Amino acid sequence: CASSPRGSYEQYF.

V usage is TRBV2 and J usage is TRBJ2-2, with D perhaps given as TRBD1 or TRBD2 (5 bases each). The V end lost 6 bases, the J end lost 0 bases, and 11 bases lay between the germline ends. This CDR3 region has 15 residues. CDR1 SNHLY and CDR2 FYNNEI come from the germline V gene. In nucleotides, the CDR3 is TGTGCCAGCAGCCCCGGGACGGCGAACACCGGGGAGCTGTTTTTT. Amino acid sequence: CASSPGTANTGELFF.

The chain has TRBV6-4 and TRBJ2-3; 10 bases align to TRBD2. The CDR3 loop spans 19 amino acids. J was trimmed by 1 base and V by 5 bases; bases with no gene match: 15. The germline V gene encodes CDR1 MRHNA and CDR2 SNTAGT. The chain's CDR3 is CASSSRLAGLRLGTDTQYF. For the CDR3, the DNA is TGTGCCAGCAGTTCGAGACTAGCGGGCCTTAGATTGGGCACAGATACGCAGTATTTT.

The chain's CDR3 is CASNVGRTIYF. The DNA for the CDR3 is TGTGCCAGTAACGTTGGGCGCACCATATATTTT. The V call is TRBV19, the J call TRBJ1-3; no definite D call. The CDR3 totals 11 residues. Per germline, CDR1 LNHDA and CDR2 SQIVND (reference sequence). The V end was cut by 7 bases, the J end by 9 bases, with 10 bases between.

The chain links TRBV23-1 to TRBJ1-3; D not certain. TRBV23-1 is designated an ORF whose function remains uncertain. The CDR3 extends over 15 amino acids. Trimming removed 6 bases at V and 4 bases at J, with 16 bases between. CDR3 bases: TGCGCCAGCAGCCAAAGGGCCGGTATCGGAAACACCATATATTTT. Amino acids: CASSQRAGIGNTIYF.

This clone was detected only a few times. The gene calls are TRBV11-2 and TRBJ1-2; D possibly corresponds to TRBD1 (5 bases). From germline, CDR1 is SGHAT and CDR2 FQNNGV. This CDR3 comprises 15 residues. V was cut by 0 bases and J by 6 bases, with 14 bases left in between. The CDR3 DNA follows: TGTGCCAGCAGCTTAGATGAGGGGCAGGTTCATGGCTACACCTTC. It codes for CASSLDEGQVHGYTF.

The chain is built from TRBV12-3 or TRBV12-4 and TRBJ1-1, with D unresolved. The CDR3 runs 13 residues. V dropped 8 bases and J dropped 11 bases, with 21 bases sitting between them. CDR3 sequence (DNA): TGTGCCAGCGAAATACTGGGCACCCGAGCGGCTTTCTTT. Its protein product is CASEILGTRAAFF.

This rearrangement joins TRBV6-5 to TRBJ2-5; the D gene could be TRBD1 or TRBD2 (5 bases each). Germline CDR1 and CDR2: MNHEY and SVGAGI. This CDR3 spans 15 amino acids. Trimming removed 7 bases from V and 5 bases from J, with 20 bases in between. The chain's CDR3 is CASTDPGTARETQYF. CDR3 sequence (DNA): TGTGCCAGCACCGATCCCGGGACGGCACGGGAGACCCAGTACTTC.

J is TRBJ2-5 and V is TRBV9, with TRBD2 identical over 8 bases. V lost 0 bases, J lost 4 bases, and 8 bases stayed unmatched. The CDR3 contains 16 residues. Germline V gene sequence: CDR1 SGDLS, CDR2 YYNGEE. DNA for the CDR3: TGTGCCAGCAGCGTAGACCGGGAGGGCCAGAGAGAGACCCAGTACTTC. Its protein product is CASSVDREGQRETQYF. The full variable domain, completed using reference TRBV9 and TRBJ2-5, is DSGVTQTPKHLITATGQRVTLRCSPRSGDLSVYWYQQSLDQGLQFLIQYYNGEERAKGNILERFSAQQFPDLHSELNLSSLELGDSALYFCASSVDREGQRETQYFGPGTRLLVL.

The CDR3 loop is CASRFSYEQYF. In nucleotides, the CDR3 is TGTGCCAGCAGGTTCAGCTACGAGCAGTACTTC. The rearrangement links TRBV28 to TRBJ2-7; D call uncertain. The CDR3 spans 11 residues. Trimming removed 6 bases at V and 3 bases at J, with 6 bases between. Germline V gene sequence: CDR1 MDHEN, CDR2 SYDVKM.

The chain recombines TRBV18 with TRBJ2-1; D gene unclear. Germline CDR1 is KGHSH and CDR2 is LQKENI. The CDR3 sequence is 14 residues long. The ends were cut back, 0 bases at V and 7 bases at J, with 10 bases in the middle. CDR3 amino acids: CASSPPATLNEQFF. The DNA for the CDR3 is TGTGCCAGCTCACCACCGGCGACTCTGAATGAGCAGTTCTTC.

The CDR3 sequence is CATAQGGRETQYF. CDR3 DNA: TGTGCCACCGCACAGGGTGGAAGGGAGACCCAGTACTTC. The chain has TRBV15 and TRBJ2-5; D perhaps matches TRBD1 (6 bases). The V gene's germline CDR1 is LNHNV and CDR2 YYDKDF (reference sequence). V was clipped by 8 bases and J by 5 bases, with 15 bases between them. The CDR3 spans 13 residues.